One and the same sample provided the 32 T cell receptor beta chains below, sequenced in a study of blood T cells in healthy people across ages. Primed by a sample-barcoded 5' primer and a J-beta primer mix, a second PCR proceeded for roughly 7 to 11 cycles. TCRdb processed the 5' RACE reads anew with MiXCR; each CDR3 protein has one entry. The data hold hundreds of thousands of distinct CDR3 sequences, with approximately 44% observed a single time. The sequenced sample consisted of blood. All receptors derive from a man between 60 and 75 years old in good health.

This clonotype was picked up a small number of times. V usage is TRBV5-1 and J usage is TRBJ2-7, with TRBD1 identical over 8 bases. The germline CDR1 and CDR2 sequences are SGHRS and YFSETQ. The length of the CDR3 is 15 residues. V lost 3 bases, J lost 1 base, and 6 bases stayed unmatched. The DNA of the CDR3 is TGCGCCAGCAGCTCCCCGGACAGGGAATCCTACGAGCAGTACTTC. This gives the protein CASSSPDRESYEQYF.

This CDR3 reads CASRKGQGSGDTQYF. The CDR3 DNA reads TGTGCCAGCAGAAAGGGACAGGGGTCCGGAGATACGCAGTATTTT. V gene TRBV11-2 combines with J gene TRBJ2-3; 10 bases align to TRBD1. V lost 6 bases and J lost 5; bases outside the gene matches: 8. The V gene's germline CDR1 is SGHAT and CDR2 FQNNGV. The CDR3 spans 15 residues.

This clonotype was counted a few times. The rearrangement links TRBV20-1 to TRBJ1-2; weak D call: TRBD1 (6 bases). The length of the CDR3 is 11 residues. Germline V gene data show CDR1 as DFQATT and CDR2 as SNEGSKA (reference sequence). DNA for the CDR3: TGCAGCCCCGCCGGGGGGCAAGGCTACACCTTC. This sequence encodes CSPAGGQGYTF.

The sample holds a few counts of this clonotype. CDR3 nucleotide sequence: TGTGCCAGCAGTGACGGGCTAGCGGTACTCCAAGAGACCCAGTACTTC. It specifies CASSDGLAVLQETQYF. The J gene is TRBJ2-5, the V gene TRBV25-1; TRBD2 matches 7 bases. J lost 1 base, V lost 3 bases, and 8 bases had no gene match. The CDR3 length is 16 residues. Germline V gene data show CDR1 as MGHDK and CDR2 as SYGVNS. The variable domain in full, completed from reference TRBV25-1 and TRBJ2-5, reads EADIYQTPRYLVIGTGKKITLECSQTMGHDKMYWYQQDPGMELHLIHYSYGVNSTEKGDLSSESTVSRIRTEHFPLTLESARPSHTSQYLCASSDGLAVLQETQYFGPGTRLLVL.

The rearrangement uses TRBV9 and TRBJ2-5, with 10 bases lining up with TRBD2. The CDR3 contains 16 residues. CDR1 and CDR2 (germline): SGDLS, YYNGEE. J lost 4 bases, V lost 3 bases, and 9 bases had no gene match. This chain's CDR3 is CASSEASGGGLETQYF. CDR3 in DNA: TGTGCCAGCAGCGAGGCCAGCGGGGGGGGGTTAGAGACCCAGTACTTC.

This clonotype was seen more than once but under ten times. This chain uses TRBV7-2 with TRBJ1-1; D is possibly TRBD1 (5 bases). Looked up from germline, CDR1 is SGHTA and CDR2 is FQGNSA. The CDR3 is made up of 14 amino acids. V lost 3 bases and J 8 bases, leaving 16 bases between the germline ends. The CDR3 coding sequence is TGTGCCAGCAGCTTGGATCTATTTCCAGGGGAAGCTTTCTTT. Protein: CASSLDLFPGEAFF.

The chain has TRBV29-1 and TRBJ2-7, with 10 bases matching TRBD1. The CDR3 spans 13 residues. Per the germline V gene, CDR1 is SQVTM and CDR2 is ANQGSEA. V was clipped by 7 bases and J by 5 bases; unmatched bases: 8. DNA of the CDR3: TGCAGCGGCCGGGACAGGGGCAGGGACGAGCAGTACTTC. Its translation is CSGRDRGRDEQYF.

This clonotype was seen a few times. V usage is TRBV4-3 and J usage is TRBJ2-7; 14 bases line up with TRBD2. CDR3 length equals 20 residues. With 0 bases clipped from V and 3 bases from J, the junction kept 13 bases outside the gene matches. The germline V gene encodes CDR1 LGHNA and CDR2 YSLEER. CDR3 DNA: TGCGCCAGCAGCCAAGATAGGGGGACTAGCGGGGGCCGACGGTTCTACGAGCAGTACTTC. Amino acid sequence: CASSQDRGTSGGRRFYEQYF.

This clonotype was recorded many times. The V call is TRBV7-6, the J call TRBJ2-1, with 15 bases fitting TRBD2. With V trimmed by 5 bases and J by 9 bases, 8 bases remained unmatched. Germline V CDR1 and CDR2: SGHVS, FNYEAQ. The CDR3 is 16 residues long. CDR3 residues: CASSPRTSGGAPEQFF. The CDR3 DNA reads TGTGCCAGCAGCCCGCGGACTAGCGGGGGGGCCCCTGAGCAGTTCTTC.

This chain joins TRBV7-3 and TRBJ1-1; no reliable D call. Trimming removed 5 bases from V and 1 base from J, with 14 bases in between. This CDR3 has 15 residues. Germline V gene sequence: CDR1 SGHTA, CDR2 FQGTGA. CDR3 nucleotides: TGTGCCAGCAGCAAACGGATTCAACCGAACACTGAAGCTTTCTTT. This translates into CASSKRIQPNTEAFF.

This chain links TRBV7-2 with TRBJ2-7, with D perhaps matching TRBD1 (7 bases). CDR1 and CDR2 from the germline V gene are SGHTA and FQGNSA. V was shortened by 5 bases and J by 4 bases, with 15 bases between the two germline ends. The CDR3 length is 14 residues. In DNA form, the CDR3 reads TGTGCCAGCAGCGCCTCCTCAGGGGGGTACGAGCAGTACTTC. It yields the protein CASSASSGGYEQYF. The full variable domain, rest sourced from reference TRBV7-2 and TRBJ2-7, is GAGVSQSPSNKVTEKGKDVELRCDPISGHTALYWYRQSLGQGLEFLIYFQGNSAPDKSGLPSDRFSAERTGGSVSTLTIQRTQQEDSAVYLCASSASSGGYEQYFGPGTRLTVT.

This clonotype was recorded many times. This chain joins TRBV27 and TRBJ2-7; D ambiguous. Trimming stripped 0 bases from V and 0 bases from J, with 6 bases between. Germline V gives CDR1 MNHEY, CDR2 SMNVEV (reference sequence). This CDR3 contains 14 residues. The CDR3, as DNA: TGTGCCAGCAGTTTATCCAGTAACTCCTACGAGCAGTACTTC. Protein: CASSLSSNSYEQYF.

This sequence joins TRBV3-1 and TRBJ2-1; 16 nucleotides agree with TRBD2. This CDR3 spans 19 amino acids. Germline CDR1 reads LGHDT; CDR2 reads YNNKEL (reference sequence). The V and J ends lost 5 bases and 7 bases, in that order; junction bases with no gene match: 14. The chain's CDR3 is CASSSPGLAGGLGHNEQFF. The CDR3 DNA sequence: TGTGCCAGCAGCTCACCGGGACTAGCGGGGGGGCTAGGCCATAATGAGCAGTTCTTC.

This clonotype was seen a handful of times. The genes are TRBV14 and TRBJ2-1; D possibly corresponds to TRBD2 (5 bases). V lost 1 base, J lost 7 bases, and 11 bases lay in between. Germline CDR1 SGHDN, CDR2 FVKESK. This CDR3 has 14 amino acids. CDR3 in amino acids: CASSQATSLNEQFF. For the CDR3, the DNA is TGTGCCAGCAGCCAAGCTACTAGTCTGAATGAGCAGTTCTTC. Full variable domain (rest looked up from reference TRBV14 and TRBJ2-1): EAGVTQFPSHSVIEKGQTVTLRCDPISGHDNLYWYRRVMGKEIKFLLHFVKESKQDESGMPNNRFLAERTGGTYSTLKVQPAELEDSGVYFCASSQATSLNEQFFGPGTRLTVL.

This chain joins TRBV25-1 and TRBJ2-6, with a possible D match to TRBD1 (6 bases). V lost 5 bases and J 4 bases, leaving 12 bases between the germline ends. From germline, CDR1 is MGHDK and CDR2 SYGVNS. This CDR3 has 15 residues. DNA of the CDR3: TGTGCCAGCAGTAGGCCAGGGGTGGGGGCCAACGTCCTGACTTTC. Its protein product is CASSRPGVGANVLTF.

This clonotype was seen a handful of times. The chain has TRBV9 and TRBJ2-1; TRBD1 aligns across 7 bases. The V gene's germline CDR1 is SGDLS and CDR2 YYNGEE. This CDR3 is built from 14 residues. After removal of 7 bases from V and 6 bases from J, the junction contained 10 bases not matched to a gene. The CDR3 sequence is CASSFTGAGNEQFF. The CDR3 DNA follows: TGTGCCAGCTCTTTTACAGGGGCGGGCAATGAGCAGTTCTTC.

This clonotype was picked up a small number of times. This sequence joins TRBV20-1 and TRBJ2-3, with D unclear. V gave up 6 bases and J gave up 1 base, with 8 bases separating them. The CDR3 runs 12 residues. Germline CDR1 and CDR2: DFQATT and SNEGSKA (reference sequence). CDR3 residues: CSAPVGTDTQYF. As DNA, the CDR3 is TGCAGTGCACCCGTAGGCACAGATACGCAGTATTTT.

V gene TRBV24-1 combines with J gene TRBJ2-1; no definite D call. Trimming took 0 bases from V and 12 from J, leaving 8 bases between them. CDR3 length: 12 amino acids. Germline CDR1 reads KGHDR; CDR2 reads SFDVKD. This CDR3 reads CATSDLNLGQFF. DNA of the CDR3: TGTGCCACCAGTGATTTGAATCTGGGGCAGTTCTTC.

This clonotype has just a few counts. This sequence joins TRBV6-2 or TRBV6-3 and TRBJ1-4, with D perhaps TRBD1 (6 bases). Per germline, CDR1 MNHEY and CDR2 SVGEGT. The CDR3 is 17 residues long. Trimming took 0 bases from V and 7 from J, leaving 18 bases between them. Here the CDR3 reads CASSYSAVQGNREKLFF. The CDR3 DNA reads as TGTGCCAGCAGTTACTCGGCCGTTCAGGGGAATCGTGAAAAACTGTTTTTT.

The chain joins TRBV7-2 to TRBJ2-1; D not certain. The CDR3 has 16 amino acids. V was shortened by 0 bases and J by 3 bases, with 12 bases between the two germline ends. From germline, CDR1 is SGHTA and CDR2 FQGNSA. The CDR3 nucleotides read TGTGCCAGCAGCTTAGCGGCGGTGGGCGGCTACAATGAGCAGTTCTTC. Residues: CASSLAAVGGYNEQFF. Full variable domain (outside the CDR3, taken from reference TRBV7-2 and TRBJ2-1): GAGVSQSPSNKVTEKGKDVELRCDPISGHTALYWYRQSLGQGLEFLIYFQGNSAPDKSGLPSDRFSAERTGGSVSTLTIQRTQQEDSAVYLCASSLAAVGGYNEQFFGPGTRLTVL.

This chain joins TRBV20-1 and TRBJ2-3; D possibly corresponds to TRBD2 (7 bases). Trimming pared 6 bases from V and 2 bases from J, leaving 15 bases between. CDR3 size: 14 residues. Germline V gene lookup returns CDR1 DFQATT and CDR2 SNEGSKA (reference sequence). CDR3 DNA: TGCAGTGCCCGACGGGGGGCCCCCACAGATACGCAGTATTTT. Amino acids: CSARRGAPTDTQYF.

The rearrangement joins TRBV10-3 to TRBJ2-3; 12 bases align to TRBD1. With 7 bases clipped from V and 3 bases from J, the junction kept 5 bases outside the gene matches. Germline CDR1 is ENHRY and CDR2 is SYGVKD. This CDR3 region has 15 residues. CDR3 protein: CAINPGQGATDTQYF. In DNA, the CDR3 is TGTGCCATCAATCCGGGACAGGGGGCAACAGATACGCAGTATTTT.

The CDR3 sequence: CASSSDRQRYNEQFF. The CDR3 DNA sequence: TGCGCCAGCAGCTCGGACAGGCAACGCTACAATGAGCAGTTCTTC. The chain carries TRBV5-1 and TRBJ2-1; 7 bases line up with TRBD1. From germline, CDR1 is SGHRS and CDR2 YFSETQ. The CDR3 consists of 15 residues. Trimming at V came to 3 bases and at J to 3 bases, leaving 6 bases not matched to a gene.

The genes are TRBV7-3 and TRBJ2-5, with 7 bases identical to TRBD2. V lost 2 bases, J lost 2 bases, and 8 bases stayed unmatched. Germline CDR1 and CDR2: SGHTA and FQGTGA. The CDR3 consists of 16 residues. The CDR3 here is CASSLGWGGGQETQYF. The CDR3 nucleotides are TGTGCCAGCAGCTTAGGGTGGGGGGGTGGTCAAGAGACCCAGTACTTC.

This clonotype appeared a few times. This chain connects TRBV7-9 to TRBJ1-4; tentative D call: TRBD1 (5 bases). V lost 5 bases and J 6 bases, leaving 13 bases between the germline ends. The CDR3 covers 14 residues. Per germline, CDR1 SEHNR and CDR2 FQNEAQ (reference sequence). The CDR3 is CASSRYGGDEKLFF. The DNA of the CDR3 is TGTGCCAGCAGCCGATACGGGGGAGATGAAAAACTGTTTTTT.

This clonotype was counted only a few times. The chain combines TRBV6-2 or TRBV6-3 with TRBJ2-1; 8 bases agree with TRBD2. V lost 5 bases and J lost 1; bases outside the gene matches: 7. The germline CDR1 and CDR2 sequences are MNHEY and SVGEGT. The CDR3 extends over 16 amino acids. DNA of the CDR3: TGTGCCAGCAGTCCGGGGGGGGGCCCTTCCTACAATGAGCAGTTCTTC. Protein product: CASSPGGGPSYNEQFF.

At least ten counts were recorded for this clonotype. The chain recombines TRBV9 with TRBJ2-5; D is uncertain. Germline V gene data show CDR1 as SGDLS and CDR2 as YYNGEE. The V gene lost 7 bases and the J gene lost 3 bases, with 13 bases spanning the gap. The CDR3 length is 13 residues. This chain's CDR3 is CASSGDSEETQYF. The CDR3 DNA follows: TGTGCCAGCTCAGGAGACTCCGAAGAGACCCAGTACTTC.

About this clonotype itself: The junction shows a germline mismatch at one end, possibly a read error. The chain has TRBV29-1 and TRBJ2-1, with a tentative D call TRBD2 (6 bases). The CDR3 runs 13 residues. Germline values: CDR1 SQVTM, CDR2 ANQGSEA. In DNA, the CDR3 is TGCAGCGTCGAAGGAGGGCGGACGGGTGAGCAGTTCTTC. It specifies CSVEGGRTGEQFF.

The gene calls are TRBV2 and TRBJ2-1; 8 bases align to TRBD2. Germline assignment: CDR1 SNHLY and CDR2 FYNNEI. V lost 4 bases to trimming and J lost 2 bases; unmatched junction nucleotides: 1. There are 14 residues in the CDR3. CDR3 sequence: CASSGSGAYNEQFF. As DNA, the CDR3 is TGTGCCAGCAGTGGTAGCGGGGCCTACAATGAGCAGTTCTTC.

The genes are TRBV4-1 and TRBJ2-5, with TRBD1 as a possible D gene (6 bases). Trimming took 3 bases from V and 3 from J, leaving 11 bases between them. The CDR3 extends over 14 amino acids. The germline V gene has CDR1 MGHRA and CDR2 YSYEKL. The CDR3 DNA reads as TGCGCCAGCAGCCACCTGGGGGCTAAAGAGACCCAGTACTTC. Protein product: CASSHLGAKETQYF.

The chain couples TRBV29-1 to TRBJ2-4, with D perhaps TRBD1 (6 bases). The closer fit of TRBJ2-5 to the DNA end suggests the J call may be wrong. CDR1 is SQVTM, CDR2 ANQGSEA, per germline. This CDR3 spans 14 amino acids. This chain's CDR3 is CSVEVWTEQETQYF. The CDR3 DNA reads as TGCAGCGTTGAAGTTTGGACAGAACAAGAGACCCAGTACTTC.

Note on this clonotype: A much more abundant neighbour one base away suggests this may be a read error. The chain combines TRBV5-6 with TRBJ2-5; D not certain. This CDR3 is 12 amino acids long. Germline CDR1 and CDR2: SGHDT and YYEEEE. V gave up 6 bases and J gave up 3 bases, with 9 bases separating them. The CDR3 loop is CASILIKETQYF. In nucleotides, the CDR3 is TGTGCCAGCATCTTAATTAAAGAGACCCAGTACTTC.